This is a list of T cell receptor beta chains from one sample in a study of blood T cell repertoires in COVID-19. The repertoire was sequenced with immunoSEQ multiplex PCR; TCRdb's copy has only in-frame clones and lacks some. Seen here are roughly 150,000 clones, around 90% observed once, and the top ten hold around 5.1%. Sequences were obtained from peripheral blood. The receptor set was obtained from a man between 18 and 29 years old with COVID-19, enrolled during active disease. The CDR3 runs from the conserved cysteine through the conserved F or W. A row's size may be missing; if present it is once, few, many or a size class.

TRBJ2-5 | TRBV28 | NA | CASSPIAEFQETQYF
TRBJ1-5 | TRBV27 | NA | CASSPRTDNQPQHF
TRBJ2-5 | TRBV2 | NA | CASRTGVETQYF
TRBJ2-7 | TRBV6-2/TRBV6-3 | NA | CASSYPLGRDEQYF
TRBJ2-3 | TRBV15 | NA | CATSLLAGGPGRDTQYF
TRBJ1-3 | TRBV28 | NA | CASRYAGVASGNTIYF
TRBJ2-7 | TRBV7-9 | few | CASSLAGQGLGKQYF
TRBJ2-3 | TRBV19 | NA | CASRRRQGEADTQYF
TRBJ1-3 | TRBV27 | NA | CASSLAGPGNTIYF
TRBJ2-7 | TRBV2 | NA | CASSDRTGGSYEQYF
TRBJ1-2 | TRBV5-1 | NA | CASSPPGDHYGYTF
TRBJ2-7 | TRBV7-3 | NA | CASSLYRGGEQYF
TRBJ2-7 | TRBV7-9 | NA | CASSLAKGGTNPYEQYF
TRBJ2-1 | TRBV6-5 | NA | CASSPGQGIYNEQFF
TRBJ2-1 | TRBV19 | NA | CASSIRLLSYNEQFF
TRBJ2-1 | TRBV7-3 | NA | CASSLGASGSSYNEQFF
TRBJ2-1 | TRBV29-1 | NA | CSAQTSGAYNEQFF
TRBJ1-1 | TRBV11-2 | once | CASSLELDGKHSEAFF
TRBJ2-1 | TRBV18 | NA | CASSRDRGGQHNEQFF
TRBJ2-1 | TRBV3-1/TRBV3-2 | NA | CASRLNNEQFF
TRBJ1-2 | TRBV5-5 | NA | CASSLAAGYGYTF
TRBJ2-7 | TRBV28 | NA | CASSGGSSYEQYF
TRBJ2-7 | TRBV5-1 | NA | CASSSDSFVYEQYF
TRBJ1-5 | TRBV9 | few | CASSVAGGAGQPQHF
TRBJ2-1 | TRBV10-1 | NA | CASSESIAGGYNEQFF
TRBJ1-1 | TRBV27 | NA | CASSSLTGVSFMNTEAFF
TRBJ1-2 | TRBV6-6 | NA | CASSYSIWVEGYTF
TRBJ1-3 | TRBV28 | NA | CASSPEGGALSGNTIYF
TRBJ1-4 | TRBV6-5 | once | CASSSRPSREKLLF
TRBJ1-2 | TRBV5-1 | NA | CASSLQGNYGYTF
TRBJ2-7 | TRBV30 | NA | CAWSWGRGSGTYEQYF
TRBJ2-3 | TRBV12-3/TRBV12-4 | once | CASSFWTGKVYF
TRBJ1-3 | TRBV5-1 | NA | CASSLEGVSGNTIYF
TRBJ2-7 | TRBV7-2 | NA | CASSLRTYSGFSYEQYF
TRBJ1-4 | TRBV7-2 | NA | CASSLDSPFNELLF
TRBJ2-1 | TRBV4-1 | NA | CASSPGLAGVGNEQFF
TRBJ1-5 | TRBV29-1 | NA | CSVVEGSNQPQHF
TRBJ2-7 | TRBV7-2 | NA | CASSLVLSSYEQYF
TRBJ2-1 | TRBV7-9 | NA | CASSSQLAGGFF
TRBJ2-1 | TRBV4-3 | NA | CASSQGLIGYNEQFF
TRBJ1-6 | TRBV6-5 | NA | CASRNRDSYNSPLHF
TRBJ1-2 | TRBV6-6 | NA | CASSYGDRYGYTF
TRBJ2-7 | TRBV2 | NA | CASSEARVWHEQYF
TRBJ1-1 | TRBV7-9 | NA | CASSSAGGNTEAFF
TRBJ2-3 | TRBV9 | NA | CASSVGAGNTDTQYF
TRBJ2-1 | TRBV28 | NA | CASSLTSGSYNEQFF
TRBJ1-6 | TRBV2 | NA | CASIWDRANSPLHF
TRBJ2-7 | TRBV24-1 | once | CATAITSGPNSSYEQYF
TRBJ1-5 | TRBV14 | NA | CASSQSGRQPQHF
TRBJ2-6 | TRBV24-1 | NA | CATSDQRGPGANVLTF
TRBJ2-2 | TRBV28 | NA | CASSHPGLTNTGELFF
TRBJ1-1 | TRBV5-4 | NA | CASSLGGKGGSTEAFF
TRBJ1-4 | TRBV10-3 | NA | CAISRGENEKLLF
TRBJ1-2 | TRBV15 | NA | CATSRQGQYGYTF
TRBJ1-2 | TRBV12-5 | few | CASGSGLGYGYTF
TRBJ1-4 | TRBV12-3/TRBV12-4 | NA | CASSFRLREKLFF